This T cell receptor beta chain was identified in a study of spatial heterogeneity in lung cancer. Every TCR cDNA molecule bore its own unique molecular identifier. MiXCR, run by TCRdb on the 5' RACE reads, gives a single entry per CDR3 protein. Among some 5,100 distinct CDR3 sequences, around 26% were seen once, and the ten largest hold roughly 15%. Study outcomes and limitations: Relative to follow-up, resection was when ubiquitous expanded tumor TCRs appeared more in blood.

Sample time point: sample taken at primary tumor resection. Extraction of whole RNA from tumor, nontumor lung or frozen PBMC preceded unsorted sequencing. The donors were about 67 patients with non-small cell lung cancer that was early-stage and untreated. The junction had 13 bases not matched to a gene; V was cut back by 6 bases and J by 7 bases. This CDR3 region has 15 residues. CDR1 is MNHEY, CDR2 SVGEGT, per germline. To note about this clonotype: The antigen is unknown.

The receptor was derived from a male donor with early-stage non-small cell lung cancer. The starting material was PBMCs, obtained at surgery. The chain employs TRBV6-2 or TRBV6-3 and TRBJ2-3, with TRBD1 matching 7 bases. The CDR3: CASSTVDRAPNTQYF. The CDR3 DNA follows: TGTGCCAGCAGCACCGTCGACAGGGCGCCAAATACGCAGTATTTT.